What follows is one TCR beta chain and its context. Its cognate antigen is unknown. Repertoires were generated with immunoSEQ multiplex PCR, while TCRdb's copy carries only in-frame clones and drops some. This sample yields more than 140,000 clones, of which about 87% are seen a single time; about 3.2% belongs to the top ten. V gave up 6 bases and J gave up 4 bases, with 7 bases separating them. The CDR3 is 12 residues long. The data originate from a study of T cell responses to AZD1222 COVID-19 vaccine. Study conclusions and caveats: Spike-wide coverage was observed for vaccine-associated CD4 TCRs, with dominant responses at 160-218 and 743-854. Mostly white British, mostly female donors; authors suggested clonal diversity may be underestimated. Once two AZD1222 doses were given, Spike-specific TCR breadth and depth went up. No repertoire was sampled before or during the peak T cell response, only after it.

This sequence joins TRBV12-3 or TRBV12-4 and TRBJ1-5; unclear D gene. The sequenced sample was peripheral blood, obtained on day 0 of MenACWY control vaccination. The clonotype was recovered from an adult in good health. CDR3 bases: TGTGCCAGCAGCACAGCTAATCAGCCCCAGCATTTT. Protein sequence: CASSTANQPQHF.